This TCR beta chain was identified during a study of shared clonotypes between healthy human individuals (dated by TCRdb to between 2020 and 2021). Background on the whole study: A couple of women and a few men aged 18 to 49 years were included in the cohort. For each donor, three plates each were used for CD4 naive and CD4 memory, two plates were used for CD8 naive, and one plate was used for CD8 memory. To estimate repertoire size and how much clonotypes are shared between individuals, the study performed deep sequencing of blood TCR repertoires from 4 to 6 healthy adults. To increase sequencing depth and limit assay-specific biases, different laboratories used diverse techniques to prepare libraries and sequence TCR repertoires. Leukapheresis yielded between about 0.94 and 8.9 billion PBMCs per donor.

Points on this clone: Its antigen is currently not known. Per-base quality was not reported, and no clone a single base away is much larger than it.

Using the deep immunoSEQ assay, multiplex PCR amplified TCR CDR3 regions from genomic DNA. Genomic DNA extracted from each cell subset was distributed evenly over all wells of several immunoSEQ 96-well plates, and each plate served as one replicate. For sorted subsets, approximately 200 ng of genomic DNA, equivalent to 25,000 to 35,000 T cell genomes, went into each replicate PCR. Purified libraries were quantified with a Qubit 3.0 fluorometer, sized on a Bioanalyzer 2100, and re-quantified with the KAPA Library Quantification kit. Every immunoSEQ 96-well plate was sequenced on a separate single-read 150-cycle Illumina NextSeq 550 flow cell. In the original analysis: Because only junctional sequences without quality scores were contained in the immunoSEQ output, filtering matching that applied to full-length reads could not be performed. To assign V/J genes and CDR3, sequences were annotated against IMGT germline references using PyIR, a Python wrapper for IgBLAST v1.9. Reads were filtered out if the reads had weak V/J assignments (E-value above 1e-6), no CDR3, stop codons, out-of-frame junctions, or ambiguous translated residues. V3J clonotypes were defined as sequences sharing the same inferred V gene, J gene, and CDR3 amino acid sequence. To compute the percentage overlap between repertoires, the number of shared unique clonotypes was divided by the size of the smaller repertoire. Three approaches were used to assess repertoire richness: RTK rarefaction, the Chao1 estimator, and Recon v2.1 estimates of unobserved clonotypes. Generation probabilities for all TCRbeta clonotypes obtained by the gDNA method from a few donors were computed using OLGA. The table was pulled from immuneACCESS by TCRdb, which kept in-frame rearrangements only. Such tables lose some clones; where checked, under half of the loss comes from unresolved V genes, and the rest has no known cause. V and J calls and clone size come straight from that table; D and trimming were deduced from the DNA. The sample has around 2,100,000 clones on record, approximately 94% of them singletons. Of the sample, 0.95% to 1.5% falls within the top ten clones.

CD8 naive samples were obtained by positive selection for CCR7 among CD45RO-negative cells, yielding a CD45RA+CCR7+ population from which TemRA cells were excluded. The donors were healthy, HIV-negative adults with no recently reported acute infections or vaccinations. Every donor was a Caucasian adult living in Nashville, Tennessee, USA. After blood collection by leukapheresis, PBMCs were isolated using Ficoll-Histopaque density gradient centrifugation and then cryopreserved in the vapor phase of liquid nitrogen. Analytical flow cytometry was used to check the purity and quantity of every magnetically sorted T cell population. Genomic DNA was isolated from each sorted fraction and quantified by UV absorbance on a Nanodrop 2000c. Results and caveats for the whole study, not just this receptor: Naive subsets generally had larger estimated clonotype richness than memory subsets. Across a handful of donors, approximately 5% of naive CD4, 3.5% of naive CD8, roughly 2.2% of memory CD4, and over 0.35% of memory CD8 clonotypes were shared. Compared with non-shared clonotypes, the clonotypes found in all four sorted-subset donors had higher generation probabilities. Even with the large sequencing depth, rarefaction of the sorted-subset datasets indicated that sequencing was incomplete. Based on pairwise subsampling, the degree of clonotype sharing among donors was expected to be affected by sequencing depth. Because the study included only a small number of donors, the genetic and exposure-history diversity represented was limited. Only blood was sampled, and tissue TCR repertoires likely differ from those in blood.

The sequence came from a man between 18 and 35 years old in good health. The sequencing sample was made of naive CD8+ T cells sorted from blood. What this sample's cell subset or site label stands for: CD45RA+CCR7+.

The CDR3 corresponds to CASSPGLAGGSTDTQYF. The nucleotide sequence is TGTGCCAGCAGCCCGGGTCTAGCGGGGGGCTCCACAGATACGCAGTATTTT. The rearranged chain carries TRBV7-8 and TRBJ2-3; TRBD2 aligns with 11 central bases. The junction shows trimming of 5 bases on V and 2 bases on J, and the gene matches do not reach 9 bases of it. CDR1 SGHVS and CDR2 FQNEAQ were looked up in the germline V gene. The CDR3, cysteine through phenylalanine, is 17 amino acids long. Just the 51-base CDR3 DNA is kept, in frame starting at base 1.